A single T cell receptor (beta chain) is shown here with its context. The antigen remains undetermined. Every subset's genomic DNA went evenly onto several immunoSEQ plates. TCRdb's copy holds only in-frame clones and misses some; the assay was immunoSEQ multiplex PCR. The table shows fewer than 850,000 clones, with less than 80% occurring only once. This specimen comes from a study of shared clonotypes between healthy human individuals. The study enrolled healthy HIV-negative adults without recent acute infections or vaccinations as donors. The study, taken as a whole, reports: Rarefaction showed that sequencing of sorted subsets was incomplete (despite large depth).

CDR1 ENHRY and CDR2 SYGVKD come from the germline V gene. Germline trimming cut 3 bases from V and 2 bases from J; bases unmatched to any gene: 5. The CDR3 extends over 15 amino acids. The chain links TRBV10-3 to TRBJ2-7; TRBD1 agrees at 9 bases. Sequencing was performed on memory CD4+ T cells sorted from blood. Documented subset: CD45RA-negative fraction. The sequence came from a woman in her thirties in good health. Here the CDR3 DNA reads TGTGCCATCAGTGAAGGGACAGGGTTGCCCTACGAGCAGTACTTC. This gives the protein CAISEGTGLPYEQYF.